This T cell receptor (beta chain) was captured in a study of cytomegalovirus exposure and HLA in healthy donors. Unrecorded immune exposure was likely among donors, who were nominally healthy when sampled. The CDR3 has 13 residues. The germline gives CDR1 MNHEY, CDR2 SMNVEV (reference sequence). After removal of 8 bases from V and 6 bases from J, the junction contained 4 bases not matched to a gene. Remarks on this clone: Its antigen is not known.

This PCR relied on a set of 60 Vbeta primers and 13 Jbeta primers. Using immunoSEQ multiplex PCR, the repertoire was profiled, and TCRdb retains in-frame clones only, with some absent. Of 170,000 or so clones in the sample, roughly 78% were seen once. Overall study findings and caveats: Sequencing depth across donors, presence/absence analyses assumed, was roughly uniform. Earlier findings revealed that most TCR beta V segments proved productive either about 87% or about 30% of the time. V- and J-gene trimming in TCR beta was tied to a missense DCLRE1C variant by an analysis performed later.

This chain connects TRBV27 to TRBJ2-1; 10 positions agree with TRBD2. The receptor was isolated from a woman in her 50s in good health and CMV-seropositive. Sample: PBMCs. The CDR3 reads CASRLAGSNEQFF. The DNA for the CDR3 is TGTGCCAGCCGACTAGCGGGTTCCAATGAGCAGTTCTTC.